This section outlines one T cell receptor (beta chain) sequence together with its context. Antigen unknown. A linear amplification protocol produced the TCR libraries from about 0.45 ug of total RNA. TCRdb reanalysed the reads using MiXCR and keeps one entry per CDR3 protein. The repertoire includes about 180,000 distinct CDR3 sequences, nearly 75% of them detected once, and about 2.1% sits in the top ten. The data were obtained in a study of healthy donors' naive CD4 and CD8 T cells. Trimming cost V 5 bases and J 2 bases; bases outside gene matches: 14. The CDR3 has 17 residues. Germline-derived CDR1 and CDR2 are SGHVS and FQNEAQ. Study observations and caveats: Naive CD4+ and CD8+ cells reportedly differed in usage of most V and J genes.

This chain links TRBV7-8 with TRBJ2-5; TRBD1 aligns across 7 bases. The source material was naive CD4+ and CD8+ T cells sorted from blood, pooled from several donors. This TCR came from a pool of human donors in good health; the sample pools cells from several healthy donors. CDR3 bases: TGTGCCAGCAGCCGGAACTCCGCCGGGACAGATCAAGAGACCCAGTACTTC. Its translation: CASSRNSAGTDQETQYF.